This TCR beta chain was sequenced during a study of cytomegalovirus exposure and HLA in healthy donors. Notes on the study in general: Across all donors, roughly uniform sequencing depth was an assumption of the presence/absence analyses.

Germline V gene lookup returns CDR1 PRHDT and CDR2 FYEKMQ (reference sequence). This CDR3 comprises 14 residues. V was trimmed by 5 bases and J by 4 bases, leaving 12 bases between them. Notes on this clone: The antigen is unknown.

13 Jbeta primers and 60 Vbeta primers were used for the PCR. The method was immunoSEQ multiplex PCR; TCRdb's version includes in-frame clones alone and lacks a portion of them. The sample has 70,000 to 90,000 clones; roughly 63% are singletons. Donors sampled were nominally healthy, though unrecorded immune exposures were likely. The gene calls are TRBV13 and TRBJ2-1, with D possibly matching TRBD2 (6 bases). This clonotype was obtained from a woman aged 40 to 50 in good health and CMV-seropositive. The material sequenced was PBMCs. CDR3 sequence reads: CASSPWRVYNEQFF. CDR3 DNA sequence: TGTGCCAGCAGCCCCTGGAGGGTTTACAATGAGCAGTTCTTC. Combining the CDR3 with reference TRBV13 and TRBJ2-1 gives the whole variable domain AAGVIQSPRHLIKEKRETATLKCYPIPRHDTVYWYQQGPGQDPQFLISFYEKMQSDKGSIPDRFSAQQFSDYHSELNMSSLELGDSALYFCASSPWRVYNEQFFGPGTRLTVL.